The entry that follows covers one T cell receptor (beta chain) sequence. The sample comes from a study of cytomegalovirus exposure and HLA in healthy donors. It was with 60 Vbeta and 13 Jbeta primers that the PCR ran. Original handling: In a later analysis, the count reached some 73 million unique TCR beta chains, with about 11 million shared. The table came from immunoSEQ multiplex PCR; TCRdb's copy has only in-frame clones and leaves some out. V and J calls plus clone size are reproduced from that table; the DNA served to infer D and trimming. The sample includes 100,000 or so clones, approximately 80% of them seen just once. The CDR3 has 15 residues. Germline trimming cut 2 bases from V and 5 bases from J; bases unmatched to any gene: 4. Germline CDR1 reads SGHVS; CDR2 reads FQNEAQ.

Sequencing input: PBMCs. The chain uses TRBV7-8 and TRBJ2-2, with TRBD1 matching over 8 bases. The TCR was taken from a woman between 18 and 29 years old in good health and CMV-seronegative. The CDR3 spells CASSLQGAKTGELFF. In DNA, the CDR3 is TGTGCCAGCAGCTTACAGGGGGCTAAGACCGGGGAGCTGTTTTTT.